This T cell receptor (beta chain) was documented in a study of PD-1 blockade in classical Hodgkin lymphoma. The sample's time point: newly diagnosed, previously untreated cHL patient sample. The study compared against PBMCs from newly diagnosed, untreated classical Hodgkin lymphoma. Generated by immunoSEQ multiplex PCR, the TCRdb table keeps only in-frame clones and is missing some. This table has 45,000 or so clones, under 95% appearing once. CDR1 is KGHSH and CDR2 is LQKENI in the germline V gene. Trimming stripped 6 bases from V and 1 base from J, with 12 bases between. The CDR3 spans 14 residues. As regards this clone: Its specificity is not known.

Notes on the study in general: Newly diagnosed patients had baseline TCR diversity that was reportedly lower than that of healthy donors. The origin of the repertoire differences remains undefined, with disease activity or prior therapy as possible causes.

Input material: peripheral blood mononuclear cells (PBMCs). This chain links TRBV18 with TRBJ1-1; D gene ambiguous. The sequence was obtained from a human donor with classical Hodgkin lymphoma. The CDR3: CASSPLGTNTEAFF. The CDR3 DNA sequence: TGTGCCAGCTCTCCCCTTGGCACGAACACTGAAGCTTTCTTT.